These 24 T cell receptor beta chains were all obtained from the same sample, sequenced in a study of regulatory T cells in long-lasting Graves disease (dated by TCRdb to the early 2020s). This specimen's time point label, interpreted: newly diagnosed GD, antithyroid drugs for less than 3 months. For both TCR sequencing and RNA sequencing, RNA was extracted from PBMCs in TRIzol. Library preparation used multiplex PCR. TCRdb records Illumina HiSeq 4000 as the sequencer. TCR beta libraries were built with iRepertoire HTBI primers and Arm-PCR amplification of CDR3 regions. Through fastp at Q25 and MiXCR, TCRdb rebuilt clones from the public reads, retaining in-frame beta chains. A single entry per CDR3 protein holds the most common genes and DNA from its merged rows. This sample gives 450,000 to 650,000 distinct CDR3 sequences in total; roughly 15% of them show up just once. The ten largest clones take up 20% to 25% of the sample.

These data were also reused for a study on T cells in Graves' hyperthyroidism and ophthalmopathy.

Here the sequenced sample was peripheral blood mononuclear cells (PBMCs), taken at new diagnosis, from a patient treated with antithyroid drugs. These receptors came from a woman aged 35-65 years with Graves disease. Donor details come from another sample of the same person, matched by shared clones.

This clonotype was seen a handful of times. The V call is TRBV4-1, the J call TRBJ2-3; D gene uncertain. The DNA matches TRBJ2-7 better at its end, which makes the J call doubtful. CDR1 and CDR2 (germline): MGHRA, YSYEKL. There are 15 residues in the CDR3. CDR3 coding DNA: TGCGCCAGCAGCCAAGATCCCCAGGCGTCCTACGAGCAGTACTTC. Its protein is CASSQDPQASYEQYF.

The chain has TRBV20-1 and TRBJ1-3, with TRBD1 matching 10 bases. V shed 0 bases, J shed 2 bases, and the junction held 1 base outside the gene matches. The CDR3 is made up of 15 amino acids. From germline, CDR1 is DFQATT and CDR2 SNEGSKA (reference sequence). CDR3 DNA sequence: TGCAGTGCTAGAGACGGGACAGGGGCTGGAAACACCATATATTTT. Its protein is CSARDGTGAGNTIYF.

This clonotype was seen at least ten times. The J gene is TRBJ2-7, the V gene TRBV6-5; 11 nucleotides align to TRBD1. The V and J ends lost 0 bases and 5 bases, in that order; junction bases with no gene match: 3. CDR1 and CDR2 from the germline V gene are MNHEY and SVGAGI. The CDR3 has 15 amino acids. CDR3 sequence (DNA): TGTGCCAGCAGTTACTCGGACAGGGGGCCCCACGAGCAGTACTTC. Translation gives CASSYSDRGPHEQYF.

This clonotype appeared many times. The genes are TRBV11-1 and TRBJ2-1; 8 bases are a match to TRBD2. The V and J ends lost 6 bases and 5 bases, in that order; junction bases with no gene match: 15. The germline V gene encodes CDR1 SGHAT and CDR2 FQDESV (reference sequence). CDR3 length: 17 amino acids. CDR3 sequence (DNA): TGTGCCAGCAGTTATATCGGAGCGGGGGTAGCGAACAATGAGCAGTTCTTC. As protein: CASSYIGAGVANNEQFF.

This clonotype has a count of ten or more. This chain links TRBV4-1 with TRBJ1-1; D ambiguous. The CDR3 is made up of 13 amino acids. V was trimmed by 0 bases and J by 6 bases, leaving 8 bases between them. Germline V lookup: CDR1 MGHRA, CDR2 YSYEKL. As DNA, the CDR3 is TGCGCCAGCAGCCAAGAGGATCGGGCTGAAGCTTTCTTT. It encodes CASSQEDRAEAFF.

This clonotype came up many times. The DNA of the CDR3 is TGTGCCAGCAGCCTGACTGATAGCTCCTACAATGAGCAGTTCTTC. Protein: CASSLTDSSYNEQFF. V is TRBV11-3 and J is TRBJ2-1, with unresolved D. In germline, CDR1 is SGHNT, CDR2 YENEEA. CDR3 length equals 15 residues. Between the trimmed V and J ends, which lost 5 bases and 0 bases, there was a span of 11 bases.

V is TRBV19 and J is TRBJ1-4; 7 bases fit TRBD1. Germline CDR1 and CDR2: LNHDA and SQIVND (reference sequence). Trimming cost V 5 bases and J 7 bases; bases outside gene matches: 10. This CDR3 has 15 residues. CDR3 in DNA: TGTGCCAGTAGTGCCTACAACAGGGGAAGTGAAAAACTGTTTTTT. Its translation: CASSAYNRGSEKLFF.

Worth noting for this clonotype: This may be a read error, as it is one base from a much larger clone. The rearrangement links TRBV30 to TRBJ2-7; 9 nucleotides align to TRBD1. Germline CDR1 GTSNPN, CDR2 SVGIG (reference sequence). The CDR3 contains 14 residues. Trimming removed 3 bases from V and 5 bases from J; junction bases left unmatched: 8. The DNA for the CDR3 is TGTGCCTGGAGGGGGGGGACAGGGTACAACGAGCAGTACTTC. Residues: CAWRGGTGYNEQYF.

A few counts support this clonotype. The CDR3 region is CASSFRTGDEKLFF. The DNA for the CDR3 is TGCGCCAGCAGCTTTAGGACAGGGGATGAAAAACTGTTTTTT. The chain joins TRBV5-1 to TRBJ1-4; 9 nucleotides agree with TRBD1. J was trimmed by 6 bases and V by 2 bases; bases with no gene match: 2. Germline CDR1 reads SGHRS; CDR2 reads YFSETQ. The CDR3 spans 14 residues. Supplemented by reference TRBV5-1 and TRBJ1-4, the full variable domain reads KAGVTQTPRYLIKTRGQQVTLSCSPISGHRSVSWYQQTPGQGLQFLFEYFSETQRNKGNFPGRFSGRQFSNSRSEMNVSTLELGDSALYLCASSFRTGDEKLFFGSGTQLSVL.

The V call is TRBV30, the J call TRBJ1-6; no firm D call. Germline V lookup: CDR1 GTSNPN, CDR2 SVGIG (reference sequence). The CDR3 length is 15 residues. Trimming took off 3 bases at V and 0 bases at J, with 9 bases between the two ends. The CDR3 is CAWSAMGSYNSPLHF. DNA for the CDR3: TGTGCCTGGAGCGCGATGGGCTCCTATAATTCACCCCTCCACTTT.

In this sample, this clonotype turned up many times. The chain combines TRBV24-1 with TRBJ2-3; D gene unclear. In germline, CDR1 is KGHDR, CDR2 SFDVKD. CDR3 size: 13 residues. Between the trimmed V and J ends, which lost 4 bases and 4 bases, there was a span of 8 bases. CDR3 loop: CATSEGWADTQYF. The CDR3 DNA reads TGTGCCACCAGTGAAGGTTGGGCAGATACGCAGTATTTT.

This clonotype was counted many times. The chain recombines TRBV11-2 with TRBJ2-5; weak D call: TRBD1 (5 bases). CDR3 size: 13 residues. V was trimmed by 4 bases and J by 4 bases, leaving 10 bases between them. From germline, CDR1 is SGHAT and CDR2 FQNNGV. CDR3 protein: CASSSQGRETQYF. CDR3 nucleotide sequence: TGTGCCAGCAGCTCCCAGGGTCGAGAGACCCAGTACTTC. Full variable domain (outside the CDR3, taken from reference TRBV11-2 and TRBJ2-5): EAGVAQSPRYKIIEKRQSVAFWCNPISGHATLYWYQQILGQGPKLLIQFQNNGVVDDSQLPKDRFSAERLKGVDSTLKIQPAKLEDSAVYLCASSSQGRETQYFGPGTRLLVL.

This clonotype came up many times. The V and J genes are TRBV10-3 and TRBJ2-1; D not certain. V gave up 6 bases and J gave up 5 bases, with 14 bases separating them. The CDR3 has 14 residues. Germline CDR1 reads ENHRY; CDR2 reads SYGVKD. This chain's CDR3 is CAISPRKRDNEQFF. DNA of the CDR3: TGTGCCATCAGCCCCAGAAAACGGGACAATGAGCAGTTCTTC.

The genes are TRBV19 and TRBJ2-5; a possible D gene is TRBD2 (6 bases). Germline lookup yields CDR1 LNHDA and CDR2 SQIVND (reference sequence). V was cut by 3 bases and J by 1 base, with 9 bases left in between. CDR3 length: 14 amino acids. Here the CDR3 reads CASSIPGVQETQYF. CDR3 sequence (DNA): TGTGCCAGTAGTATTCCGGGGGTCCAAGAGACCCAGTACTTC.

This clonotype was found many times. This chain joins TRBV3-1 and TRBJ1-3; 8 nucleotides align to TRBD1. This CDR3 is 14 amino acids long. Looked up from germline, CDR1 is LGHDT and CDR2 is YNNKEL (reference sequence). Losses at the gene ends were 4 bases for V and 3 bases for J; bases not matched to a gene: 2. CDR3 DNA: TGTGCCAGCAGCCCGACAGGGGTTGGAAACACCATATATTTT. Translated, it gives CASSPTGVGNTIYF. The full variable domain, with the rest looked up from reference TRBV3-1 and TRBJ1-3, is DTAVSQTPKYLVTQMGNDKSIKCEQNLGHDTMYWYKQDSKKFLKIMFSYNNKELIINETVPNRFSPKSPDKAHLNLHINSLELGDSAVYFCASSPTGVGNTIYFGEGSWLTVV.

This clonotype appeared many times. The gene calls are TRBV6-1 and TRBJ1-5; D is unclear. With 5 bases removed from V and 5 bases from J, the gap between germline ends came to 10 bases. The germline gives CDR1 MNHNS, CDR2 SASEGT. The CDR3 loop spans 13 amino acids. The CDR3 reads CASSRPLDQPQHF. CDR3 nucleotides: TGTGCCAGCAGTCGTCCTTTGGATCAGCCCCAGCATTTT.

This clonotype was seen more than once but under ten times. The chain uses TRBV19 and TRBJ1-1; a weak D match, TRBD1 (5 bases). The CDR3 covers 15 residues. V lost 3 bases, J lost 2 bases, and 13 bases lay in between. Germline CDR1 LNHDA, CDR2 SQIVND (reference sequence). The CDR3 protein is CASSMPGLINTEAFF. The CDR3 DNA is TGTGCCAGTAGTATGCCGGGACTGATTAACACTGAAGCTTTCTTT.

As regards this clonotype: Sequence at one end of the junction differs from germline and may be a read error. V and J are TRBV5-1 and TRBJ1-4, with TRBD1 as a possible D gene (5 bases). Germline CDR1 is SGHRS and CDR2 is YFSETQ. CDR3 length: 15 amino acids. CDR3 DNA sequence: TGCGCCACCTCCGACGGGGGAACAACTAATGAAACACTGTTTTTT. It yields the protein CATSDGGTTNETLFF.

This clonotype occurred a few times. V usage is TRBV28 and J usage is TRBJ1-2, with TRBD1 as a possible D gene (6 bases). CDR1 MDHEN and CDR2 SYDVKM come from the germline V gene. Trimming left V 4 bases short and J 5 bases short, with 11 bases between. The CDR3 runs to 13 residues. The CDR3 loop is CASSWKGGYGYTF. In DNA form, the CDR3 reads TGTGCCAGCAGTTGGAAAGGGGGTTATGGCTACACCTTC.

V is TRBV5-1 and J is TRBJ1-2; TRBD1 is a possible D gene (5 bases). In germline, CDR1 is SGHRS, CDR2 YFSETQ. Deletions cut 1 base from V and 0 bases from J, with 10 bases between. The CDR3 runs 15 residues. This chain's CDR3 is CASSLTGPSNYGYTF. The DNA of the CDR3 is TGCGCCAGCAGCTTGACAGGTCCCTCTAACTATGGCTACACCTTC. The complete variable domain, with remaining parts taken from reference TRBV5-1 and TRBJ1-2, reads KAGVTQTPRYLIKTRGQQVTLSCSPISGHRSVSWYQQTPGQGLQFLFEYFSETQRNKGNFPGRFSGRQFSNSRSEMNVSTLELGDSALYLCASSLTGPSNYGYTFGSGTRLTVV.

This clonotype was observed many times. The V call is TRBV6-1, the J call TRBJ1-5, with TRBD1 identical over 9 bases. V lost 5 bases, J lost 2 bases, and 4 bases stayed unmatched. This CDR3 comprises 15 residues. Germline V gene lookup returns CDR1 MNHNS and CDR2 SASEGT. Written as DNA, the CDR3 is TGTGCCAGCAGTAAACAGGGGGCGGGCAATCAGCCCCAGCATTTT. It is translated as CASSKQGAGNQPQHF.

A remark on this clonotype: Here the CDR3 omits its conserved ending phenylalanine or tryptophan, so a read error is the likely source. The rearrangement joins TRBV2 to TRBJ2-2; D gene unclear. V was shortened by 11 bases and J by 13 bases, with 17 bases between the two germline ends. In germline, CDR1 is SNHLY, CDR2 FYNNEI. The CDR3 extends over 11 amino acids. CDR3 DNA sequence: TGTGCCGGAATTACCCGGCCCGGGCTGTTTCTT. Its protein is CAGITRPGLFL.

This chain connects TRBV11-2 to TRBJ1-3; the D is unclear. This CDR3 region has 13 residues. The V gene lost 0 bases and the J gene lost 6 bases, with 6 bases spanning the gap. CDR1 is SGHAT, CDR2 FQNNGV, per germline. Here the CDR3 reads CASSLDRQNTIYF. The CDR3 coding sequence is TGTGCCAGCAGCTTAGACAGACAAAACACCATATATTTT.

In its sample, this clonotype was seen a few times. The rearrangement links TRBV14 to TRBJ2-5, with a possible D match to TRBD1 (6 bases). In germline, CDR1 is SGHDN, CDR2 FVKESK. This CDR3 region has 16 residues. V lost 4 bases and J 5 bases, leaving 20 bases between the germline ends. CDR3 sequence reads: CASSRPSQGPWETQYF. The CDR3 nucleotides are TGTGCCAGCAGCCGCCCATCCCAGGGGCCTTGGGAGACCCAGTACTTC.